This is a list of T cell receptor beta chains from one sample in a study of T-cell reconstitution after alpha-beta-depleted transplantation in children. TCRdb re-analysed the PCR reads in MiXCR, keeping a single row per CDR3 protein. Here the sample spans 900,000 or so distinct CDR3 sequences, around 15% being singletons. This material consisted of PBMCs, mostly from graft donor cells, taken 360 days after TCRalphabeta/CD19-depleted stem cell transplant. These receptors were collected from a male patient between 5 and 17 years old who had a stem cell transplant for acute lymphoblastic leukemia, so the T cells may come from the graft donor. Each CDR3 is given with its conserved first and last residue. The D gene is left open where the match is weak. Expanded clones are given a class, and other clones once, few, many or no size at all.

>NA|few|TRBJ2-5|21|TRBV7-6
TGTGCCAGCAGCTTAGAAGGGGGGGGGCAAAGGAGGCCCCGACGGGGAGAGACCCAGTACTTC
CASSLEGGGQRRPRRGETQYF
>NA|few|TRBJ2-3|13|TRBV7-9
TGTGCCAGCAGCGGCGGGGTCACAGATACGCAGTATTTT
CASSGGVTDTQYF
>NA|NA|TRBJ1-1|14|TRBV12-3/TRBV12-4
TGTGCCAGCAGCCCACAGGCCCCGGACACTGAAGCTTTCTTT
CASSPQAPDTEAFF
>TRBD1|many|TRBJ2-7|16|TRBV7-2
TGTGCCAGCAGCTTAACATCCAGGGGGCGTATCGACGAGCAGTACTTC
CASSLTSRGRIDEQYF
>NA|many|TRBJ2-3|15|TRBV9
TGTGCCAGCAGCTCATCCGTACCTAGCACAGATACGCAGTATTTT
CASSSSVPSTDTQYF
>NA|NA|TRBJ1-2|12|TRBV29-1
TGCAGCGTTGAAGACAGGAACTATGGCTACACCTTC
CSVEDRNYGYTF
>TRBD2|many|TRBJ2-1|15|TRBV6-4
TGTGCCAGCAGCCCCACTAGCGGGACATACAATGAGCAGTTCTTC
CASSPTSGTYNEQFF
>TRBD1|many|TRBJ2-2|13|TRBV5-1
TGCGCCAGCAGTACAATGGGACAGGGGTTGCTGTTTTTT
CASSTMGQGLLFF
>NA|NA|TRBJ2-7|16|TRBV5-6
TGTGCCAGCAGCTTCGGTGGCAGGTGGGTTACCTACGAGCAGTACTTC
CASSFGGRWVTYEQYF
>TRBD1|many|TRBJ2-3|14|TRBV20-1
TGCAGTGCTTTTACAGGGACAGGTGCTGATACGCAGTATTTT
CSAFTGTGADTQYF
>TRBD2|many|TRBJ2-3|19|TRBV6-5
TGTGCCAGCAGTTACCCTGGCGGGAGGGCCTCCCTCAAAGCAGATACGCAGTATTTT
CASSYPGGRASLKADTQYF
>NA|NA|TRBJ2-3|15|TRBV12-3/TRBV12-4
TGTGCCAGCAGTTCGAGGGGCCATGGTGGAGATACGCAGTATTTT
CASSSRGHGGDTQYF
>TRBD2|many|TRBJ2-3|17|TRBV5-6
TGTGCCAGCAGCTTTTTGGGACTAGCGGGAGGAACAGATACGCAGTATTTT
CASSFLGLAGGTDTQYF
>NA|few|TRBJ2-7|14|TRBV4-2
TGTGCCAGCAGCCAAAGGTTAGACACCTACGAGCAGTACTTC
CASSQRLDTYEQYF
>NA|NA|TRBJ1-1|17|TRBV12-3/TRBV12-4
TGTGCCAGCAGTCCCCCCATAGGGAGAGCCATGAACACTGAAGCTTTCTTT
CASSPPIGRAMNTEAFF
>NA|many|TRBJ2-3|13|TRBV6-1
TGTGCCAGCAGTCTTTCGGGCGTAGATACGCAGTATTTT
CASSLSGVDTQYF
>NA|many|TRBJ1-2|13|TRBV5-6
TGTGCCAGCTCCAGACAGGAAATGTATGGCTACACCTTC
CASSRQEMYGYTF
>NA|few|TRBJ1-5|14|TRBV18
TGTGCCAGCTCACGATCGGACAGTAATCAGCCCCAGCATTTT
CASSRSDSNQPQHF
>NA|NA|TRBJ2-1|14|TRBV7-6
TGTGCCAGCACCCCGGGTCGGCGGAACAATGAGCAGTTCTTC
CASTPGRRNNEQFF
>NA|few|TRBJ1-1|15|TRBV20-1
TGCAGTGCTAGAGTGTCCCGCTCCTTGAACACTGAAGCTTTCTTT
CSARVSRSLNTEAFF
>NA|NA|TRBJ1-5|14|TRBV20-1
TGCAGTGCTAGAGAGCCAGGGTCCCAACAGCCCCAGCATTTT
CSAREPGSQQPQHF
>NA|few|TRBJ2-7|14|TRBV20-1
TGCAGTGCACCCCTCGGACCAGGTTCCTACGAGCAGTACTTC
CSAPLGPGSYEQYF
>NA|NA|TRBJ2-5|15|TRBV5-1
TGCGCCAGCAGCTTGAATCGCGGCGAAGGAGAGACCCAGTACTTC
CASSLNRGEGETQYF